This TCR beta chain was retrieved from a study of siplizumab effects on memory and regulatory T cells. Overall study results and limits: Apparently more diverse than memory cells, naive T cells also seemed major alloresponse contributors.

About this clone itself: Antigen specificity is unknown.

CDR1 and CDR2 (germline): KGHSY, FQNENV. Trimming pared 1 base from V and 3 bases from J, leaving 10 bases between. The CDR3 covers 15 residues. The protocol was immunoSEQ multiplex PCR, while the TCRdb copy is restricted to in-frame clones and leaves out a portion. There are under 150,000 clones in the sample; about 94% occur only once, and roughly 1.5% lies in the top ten. Material: non-Treg CD4+ T cells sorted from blood. This receptor was taken from a human donor in good health. V gene TRBV16 combines with J gene TRBJ1-5; no clear D gene. The CDR3 sequence: CASSQFRRNNQPQHF. The CDR3 DNA reads as TGTGCCAGCAGCCAATTCAGGAGAAACAATCAGCCCCAGCATTTT. The variable domain in full, completed from reference TRBV16 and TRBJ1-5, reads GEEVAQTPKHLVRGEGQKAKLYCAPIKGHSYVFWYQQVLKNEFKFLISFQNENVFDETGMPKERFSAKCLPNSPCSLEIQATKLEDSAVYFCASSQFRRNNQPQHFGDGTRLSIL.